Sequencing of this T cell receptor (beta chain) was carried out in a study of vaccination and CD4 T cells after COVID-19. To note about this clonotype: Its target is not known.

Oncomine TCR Beta short-read sequencing was applied to DNA from cultured CD4+ T cells. Using its own MiXCR run on the PCR reads, TCRdb lists one record per CDR3 protein. The sample shows about 14,000 distinct CDR3 sequences, around 49% of them seen only once. Regarding treatment: approximately 11-day PBMC culture with coronavirus spike peptide pools or control peptides (ViraFEST assay). The sample consisted of CD4+ T cells from blood, cultured in vitro, taken before SARS-CoV-2 vaccination. This receptor was identified in a human donor who had recovered from COVID-19.

The CDR3 DNA reads as TGTGCCAGCACCACCCGGACAGGGGTGTACACTGAAGCTTTCTTT. Translation: CASTTRTGVYTEAFF. The chain employs TRBV6-1 and TRBJ1-1; 9 bases fit TRBD1. J lost 3 bases, V lost 7 bases, and 9 bases had no gene match. The CDR3 spans 15 residues. Germline V CDR1 and CDR2: MNHNS, SASEGT.